Listed below are T cell receptor beta chains from one sample, sequenced in a study of blood T cells in healthy people across ages. One entry per CDR3 protein results from TCRdb running MiXCR on the 5' RACE reads. The sample lists more than 650,000 distinct CDR3 sequences; 22% were seen once. The source material was blood. The receptors derive from a man between 65 and 85 years old in good health. The CDR3 runs from the conserved cysteine through the conserved F or W. D genes are given only for firm matches. Part of the rows lack a size; the others show once, few, many or a class for expanded clones.

J: TRBJ2-3; D: .; V: TRBV14; size: .; DNA: TGTGCCAGCAGCGATAGACAAGTTGGTCAAGATACGCAGTATTTT; CDR3: CASSDRQVGQDTQYF
J: TRBJ2-3; D: .; V: TRBV20-1; size: .; DNA: TGCAGTGCTAGACGGGGCCTAAGCACAGATACGCAGTATTTT; CDR3: CSARRGLSTDTQYF
J: TRBJ2-1; D: .; V: TRBV5-1; size: few; DNA: TGCGCCAGCAGGGGCGATGAGCAGTTCTTC; CDR3: CASRGDEQFF
J: TRBJ2-5; D: TRBD1; V: TRBV6-5; size: .; DNA: TGTGCCAGCAGGCACAGGGGCAAAGAGACCCAGTACTTC; CDR3: CASRHRGKETQYF
J: TRBJ2-3; D: .; V: TRBV5-1; size: many; DNA: TGCGCCAGCAGCTTGGGCAGCACAGATACGCAGTATTTT; CDR3: CASSLGSTDTQYF
J: TRBJ2-6; D: .; V: TRBV7-3; size: .; DNA: TGTGCCAGCAGTCAGACGACGGGGCAGGCCAACGTCCTGACTTTC; CDR3: CASSQTTGQANVLTF
J: TRBJ1-2; D: .; V: TRBV27; size: .; DNA: TGTGCCAGCAGTTTAAGGGCAGAAGGAGGCTACACCTTC; CDR3: CASSLRAEGGYTF
J: TRBJ2-3; D: TRBD2; V: TRBV18; size: few; DNA: TGTGCCAGCTCACCGGCCGTCCTAGCGGGGAAAGATACGCAGTATTTT; CDR3: CASSPAVLAGKDTQYF
J: TRBJ1-1; D: .; V: TRBV10-3; size: .; DNA: TGTGCCATCAGTGGGGGCACCCACGATGAAGCTTTCTTT; CDR3: CAISGGTHDEAFF
J: TRBJ1-1; D: .; V: TRBV20-1; size: .; DNA: TGCAGTGCTGGACTCGGCGGCACTCCGAACACTGAAGCTTTCTTT; CDR3: CSAGLGGTPNTEAFF
J: TRBJ1-4; D: .; V: TRBV7-9; size: .; DNA: TGTGCCAGCAGTCTCGGACGCGGGGACGAAAAACTGTTTTTT; CDR3: CASSLGRGDEKLFF
J: TRBJ2-2; D: TRBD1; V: TRBV18; size: .; DNA: TGTGCCAGCTCCGGAACGAGACAGGGGCACACCGGGGAGCTGTTTTTT; CDR3: CASSGTRQGHTGELFF
J: TRBJ1-1; D: .; V: TRBV2; size: few; DNA: TGTGCCAGCAGTGGATGGTCCAGCAGGGGGAACACTGAAGCTTTCTTT; CDR3: CASSGWSSRGNTEAFF
J: TRBJ2-4; D: TRBD1; V: TRBV25-1; size: .; DNA: TGTGCCAGCAGTCAGGGGGCAAACATTCAGTACTTC; CDR3: CASSQGANIQYF
J: TRBJ2-6; D: .; V: TRBV18; size: few; DNA: TGTGCCAGCTCAGGCCTGACAGACTCTGGGGCCAACGTCCTGACTTTC; CDR3: CASSGLTDSGANVLTF
J: TRBJ2-7; D: .; V: TRBV5-1; size: .; DNA: TGCGCCAGCAGCTTGGGCGACTGGGCAGGCTCCTACGAGCAGTACTTC; CDR3: CASSLGDWAGSYEQYF
J: TRBJ2-5; D: .; V: TRBV3-1; size: .; DNA: TGTGCCGCCTCCATCGGACCCCGCCAAGAGACCCAGTACTTC; CDR3: CAASIGPRQETQYF
J: TRBJ1-1; D: .; V: TRBV6-5; size: few; DNA: TGTGCCAGCAAAGAACACCTGAACACTGAAGCTTTCTTT; CDR3: CASKEHLNTEAFF
J: TRBJ2-5; D: TRBD1; V: TRBV3-1; size: .; DNA: TGTGCCAGCAGCCAAGGGGACAGATTAAAAGAGACCCAGTACTTC; CDR3: CASSQGDRLKETQYF
J: TRBJ1-6; D: .; V: TRBV14; size: .; DNA: TGTGCCGGCAGCCTACAGGATTCACCCCTCCACTTT; CDR3: CAGSLQDSPLHF
J: TRBJ2-7; D: .; V: TRBV13; size: few; DNA: TGTGCCAGCAGCTTAGGCCGCGGTTACTCCTACGAGCAGTACTTC; CDR3: CASSLGRGYSYEQYF
J: TRBJ2-5; D: .; V: TRBV11-2; size: .; DNA: TGTGCCAGCAGCTTTATGGGACAACAGGAGACCCAGTACTTC; CDR3: CASSFMGQQETQYF
J: TRBJ1-2; D: .; V: TRBV5-1; size: .; DNA: TGCGCCAGCAGCTCCCCTCGCAGACAGGACGGCTATGGCTACACCTTC; CDR3: CASSSPRRQDGYGYTF
J: TRBJ2-1; D: TRBD2; V: TRBV10-3; size: few; DNA: TGTGCCATCAGTGATAGGGGACTAGCGGGAAATGAGCAGTTCTTC; CDR3: CAISDRGLAGNEQFF
J: TRBJ2-3; D: TRBD2; V: TRBV6-1; size: .; DNA: TGTGCCAGCAGTGACCTAAATAGACTAGCGGGCCGCACAGATACGCAGTATTTT; CDR3: CASSDLNRLAGRTDTQYF
J: TRBJ2-3; D: TRBD2; V: TRBV18; size: .; DNA: TGTGCCAGCTCACCCCTACCGACCCCTAGCGGGAGGTTATCGGATACGCAGTATTTT; CDR3: CASSPLPTPSGRLSDTQYF
J: TRBJ2-3; D: .; V: TRBV5-6; size: .; DNA: TGTGCCAGCAGCTTGGTTCCCACAGGCACAGATACGCAGTATTTT; CDR3: CASSLVPTGTDTQYF
J: TRBJ1-2; D: TRBD1; V: TRBV20-1; size: few; DNA: TGCAGTGCTAGGGCCCGTCGACAGGGACCGTACTATGGCTACACCTTC; CDR3: CSARARRQGPYYGYTF
J: TRBJ2-7; D: TRBD1; V: TRBV6-1; size: .; DNA: TGTGCTCTCCAGGCTCGGGTCCTCTGGACAGGGGACGAGCAGTACTTC; CDR3: CALQARVLWTGDEQYF
J: TRBJ1-2; D: TRBD1; V: TRBV4-3; size: .; DNA: TGCGCCAGCAGCCAGCAGACAGGGCCACCTTATGGCTACACCTTC; CDR3: CASSQQTGPPYGYTF
J: TRBJ1-6; D: .; V: TRBV27; size: .; DNA: TGTGCCAGCCATGTCCGAGGGCGCGGAGATAATTCACCCCTCCACTTT; CDR3: CASHVRGRGDNSPLHF
J: TRBJ2-3; D: .; V: TRBV20-1; size: .; DNA: TGCAGTGCTCCCGGGCCAAGCACAGATACGCAGTATTTT; CDR3: CSAPGPSTDTQYF
J: TRBJ2-1; D: .; V: TRBV14; size: .; DNA: TGTGCCAGCAGCCAAGTCAGCCACCTCTATGAGCAGTTCTTC; CDR3: CASSQVSHLYEQFF
J: TRBJ2-6; D: .; V: TRBV20-1; size: .; DNA: TGCAGTGCTAGAGTACTACCGGGCTCTGGGGCCAACGTCCTGACTTTC; CDR3: CSARVLPGSGANVLTF
J: TRBJ2-3; D: .; V: TRBV6-5; size: .; DNA: TGTGCAAGCAGTTACTCGGCCACCGGCGGGATCACAGATGCGCAGTATTTT; CDR3: CASSYSATGGITDAQYF
J: TRBJ2-1; D: .; V: TRBV6-5; size: .; DNA: TGTGCCGGCAGGGGTCCTCTAACCTACAATGAGCAGTTCTTC; CDR3: CAGRGPLTYNEQFF
J: TRBJ1-2; D: .; V: TRBV28; size: many; DNA: TGTGCCAGCAGTTCGACAGAGTACTATGGCTACACCTTC; CDR3: CASSSTEYYGYTF
J: TRBJ2-4; D: TRBD2; V: TRBV28; size: few; DNA: TGTGCCAGCAGCGGTATTACTAGCGGAGGAAAAAACATTCAGTACTTC; CDR3: CASSGITSGGKNIQYF
J: TRBJ1-5; D: .; V: TRBV19; size: .; DNA: TGTGCCACATCGGGACGGGGAATGAGGGGCAATCAGCCCCAGCATTTT; CDR3: CATSGRGMRGNQPQHF
J: TRBJ1-2; D: .; V: TRBV7-6; size: few; DNA: TGTGCCAGCAGCTCGGGACACAGCTATGGCTACACCTTC; CDR3: CASSSGHSYGYTF
J: TRBJ2-2; D: .; V: TRBV6-2/TRBV6-3; size: few; DNA: TGTGCCAGCAGCCTGGCGGGGATGAACACCGGGGAGCTGTTTTTT; CDR3: CASSLAGMNTGELFF
J: TRBJ2-1; D: .; V: TRBV5-1; size: .; DNA: TGCGCCAGCAGACAGGGCTTCAACAATGAGCAGTTCTTC; CDR3: CASRQGFNNEQFF
J: TRBJ1-2; D: .; V: TRBV29-1; size: .; DNA: TGCAGCGCCGAGGGACCCATCGGTGGCTACACCTTC; CDR3: CSAEGPIGGYTF
J: TRBJ2-7; D: .; V: TRBV20-1; size: few; DNA: TGCAGTGCTAGAGAGGGTGGGTCATTCGGGGAGCAGTACTTC; CDR3: CSAREGGSFGEQYF
J: TRBJ1-1; D: .; V: TRBV5-1; size: .; DNA: TGCGCCAGCAGCTACGCTCAAACGGGAGCTGAAGCTTTCTTT; CDR3: CASSYAQTGAEAFF
J: TRBJ1-1; D: .; V: TRBV11-1; size: .; DNA: TGTGCCAGCAGCTTAGGCCCCAGAGCTCCTGACCTCTTT; CDR3: CASSLGPRAPDLF
J: TRBJ2-5; D: TRBD2; V: TRBV3-1; size: .; DNA: TGTGCCAGCAGCCGAGCGGGGGGCTGGACCCAGTACTTC; CDR3: CASSRAGGWTQYF